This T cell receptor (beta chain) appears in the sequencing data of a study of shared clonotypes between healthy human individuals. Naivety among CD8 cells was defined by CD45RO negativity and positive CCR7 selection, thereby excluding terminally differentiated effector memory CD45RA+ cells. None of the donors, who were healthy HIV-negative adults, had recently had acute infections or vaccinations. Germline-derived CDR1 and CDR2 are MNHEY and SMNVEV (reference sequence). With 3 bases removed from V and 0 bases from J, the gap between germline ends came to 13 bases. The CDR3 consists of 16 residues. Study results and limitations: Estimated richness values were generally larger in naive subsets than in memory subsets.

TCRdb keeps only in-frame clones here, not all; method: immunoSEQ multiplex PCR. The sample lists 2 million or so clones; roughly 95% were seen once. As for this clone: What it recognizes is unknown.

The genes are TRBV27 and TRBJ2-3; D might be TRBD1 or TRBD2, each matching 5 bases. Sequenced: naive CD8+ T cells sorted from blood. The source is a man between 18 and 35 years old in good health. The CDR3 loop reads CASSFISGSSTDTQYF. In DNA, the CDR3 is TGTGCCAGCAGTTTTATCTCAGGGAGCAGCACAGATACGCAGTATTTT.